This record concerns one T cell receptor (beta chain) sequence. Its antigen is still unknown. It has no much larger one-base neighbor in the sample; base qualities were not kept. This sample is part of a study of T cell changes during pregnancy in multiple sclerosis (dated by TCRdb to between 2019 and 2020). With respect to the entire study: In women with multiple sclerosis, the researchers looked at how the T cell repertoire shifted as pregnancy progressed.

Based on the germline V gene (reference sequence), the CDR1 and CDR2 sequences are MNHEY and SMNVEV. The CDR3 covers 15 residues, taking in both the cysteine and the phenylalanine. The only DNA kept is the CDR3, 45 bases in frame from the first base. V trim: 2 bases; J trim: 2 bases; unmatched bases: 2. The method behind the library was the immunoSEQ multiplex PCR assay. Imported from immuneACCESS, the table was reduced by TCRdb to in-frame sequences with V and J called. These copies leave out some clones; in studies compared against another copy, an unresolved V gene accounts for under half, and the cause of the remainder is not known. The sample table contains tens of thousands of clones; only one count was recorded for 90% of them. The ten largest make up roughly 5.4% of the sample.

The V and J segments used are TRBV27 and TRBJ2-7; 11 bases in the middle match TRBD1. This TCR came from a female donor in good health, enrolled as a control in a pregnancy study. The specimen was peripheral blood, collected in the third trimester of pregnancy. The sequence in DNA is TGTGCCAGCAGTTTAGGGACAGGGGGTACCTACGAGCAGTACTTC. Its protein is CASSLGTGGTYEQYF.